The 3 T cell receptor beta chains presented below share a single source sample, sequenced in a study of blood T cell repertoires in COVID-19. Libraries were prepared by immunoSEQ multiplex PCR; TCRdb keeps only in-frame clonotypes and omits some of them. Found here are around 310,000 clones, more than 75% of them singletons; the top ten hold 3.5% to 4%. What was sequenced was peripheral blood. The receptors originated from a woman aged 50 to 60 with active or convalescent COVID-19.

DNA of the CDR3: TGTGCCAGCAGTTACTCGAACCCGGGGTCGGCTTTCTTT. Amino acid sequence: CASSYSNPGSAFF. J is TRBJ1-1 and V is TRBV6-5; the D is unclear. CDR3 size: 13 residues. Germline assignment: CDR1 MNHEY and CDR2 SVGAGI. V gave up 0 bases and J gave up 11 bases, with 13 bases separating them.

CDR3 loop: CASSAGGVGELFF. The CDR3 bases are TGTGCCAGCAGCGCGGGGGGCGTCGGGGAGCTGTTTTTT. The chain uses TRBV11-3 and TRBJ2-2, with 8 bases fitting TRBD2. CDR3 length equals 13 residues. V lost 5 bases, J lost 7 bases, and 3 bases stayed unmatched. Germline V gene data show CDR1 as SGHNT and CDR2 as YENEEA.

The gene calls are TRBV19 and TRBJ1-1; perhaps TRBD1 as D (6 bases). This CDR3 spans 15 amino acids. Germline V lookup: CDR1 LNHDA, CDR2 SQIVND (reference sequence). V lost 3 bases and J lost 4, with 15 bases in between. CDR3 bases: TGTGCCAGTAGTATCGCGGGGGGCGCCGCCACTGAAGCTTTCTTT. It translates to CASSIAGGAATEAFF.